This TCR beta chain was identified during a study of identifying expanded T cells in peripheral blood. Study results and caveats: Roughly two-week clone count variance significantly increased as total template count grew. About 1.2 clones differed between technical replicates, versus roughly 16 and 20 over time.

The assay was immunoSEQ multiplex PCR, and TCRdb's table has in-frame clones only and misses some. The sample consists of more than 45,000 clones, about nine tenths of them appearing once. J gave up 9 bases and V 4 bases, and 6 bases lay outside the gene matches. The CDR3 runs to 13 residues. Germline CDR1 reads MGHRA; CDR2 reads YSYEKL. A note on this clone: What it binds is unknown.

During the collection period, no donor immune events like infections were recorded. This clonotype was obtained from a person aged 18 to 70 in good health. The sequenced material came from blood. The V and J genes are TRBV4-1 and TRBJ2-1; TRBD1 agrees at 7 bases. CDR3 nucleotide sequence: TGCGCCAGCAGCCCCCGACAGGGTGGTGAGCAGTTCTTC. Translated: CASSPRQGGEQFF.